This T cell receptor beta chain was captured in a study of shared clonotypes between healthy human individuals (dated by TCRdb to 2018 to 2020). The study in broad terms: A few men and two women, aged 18 to 49 years, made up the cohort. Blood TCR repertoires of a handful of healthy adults were deeply sequenced to estimate repertoire size and the extent of clonotype sharing between individuals. For each donor, CD4 naive and CD4 memory were each given three plates, CD8 naive was given two plates, and CD8 memory was given one plate. Each donor's leukapheresis produced roughly between about 0.8 and 10 billion PBMCs. To increase sequencing depth and limit assay-specific biases, TCR repertoire library preparation and sequencing were carried out by different laboratories using diverse techniques. Overall study outcomes, separate from this receptor: Roughly 5% of naive CD4, 3.5% of naive CD8, around 2.3% of memory CD4, and around 0.4% of memory CD8 clonotypes were shared across a few donors. Even with the large sequencing depth, rarefaction of the sorted-subset datasets indicated that sequencing was incomplete. Clonotypes shared by all four sorted-subset donors showed higher generation probabilities than non-shared clonotypes. Sampling was restricted to blood, and TCR repertoires in tissue are likely to differ from TCR repertoires in blood. Naive subsets generally had larger estimated clonotype richness than memory subsets. Pairwise subsampling indicated that sequencing depth was expected to affect the degree of clonotype sharing among donors. Because the study included a small number of donors, the genetic and exposure-history diversity represented was limited.

CD8 naive samples were CD45RO-negative cells positively selected for CCR7, giving a CD45RA+CCR7+ population that excluded TemRA cells. Donors were healthy HIV-negative adults with no recently reported acute infections or vaccinations. Every donor was a Caucasian adult living in Nashville, Tennessee, USA. Blood was obtained by leukapheresis, after which PBMCs were separated by Ficoll-Histopaque density gradient centrifugation and cryopreserved in liquid nitrogen vapor phase. Analytical flow cytometry was used to check the purity and quantity of every magnetically sorted T cell population. From each sorted fraction, genomic DNA was isolated and quantified by UV absorbance on a Nanodrop 2000c. TCR CDR3 regions were amplified from genomic DNA by multiplex PCR using the deep immunoSEQ assay. Extracted genomic DNA from each cell subset was distributed evenly across all wells of several immunoSEQ 96-well plates, and each plate was treated as a replicate. For sorted subsets, 150 to 200 ng genomic DNA, equal to about 30,000 T cell genomes, was loaded into each replicate PCR. Purified libraries were measured with a Qubit 3.0 fluorometer, size-checked on a Bioanalyzer 2100, and measured again with the KAPA Library Quantification kit. Every immunoSEQ 96-well plate was sequenced on a dedicated single-read 150-cycle Illumina NextSeq 550 flow cell. As for the original processing: Because the immunoSEQ output held only junctional sequences and lacked quality scores, the filtering could not match the filtering applied to full-length reads. Sequences were annotated with PyIR, a Python wrapper for IgBLAST v1.9, using IMGT germline references to assign V/J genes and CDR3. Reads were removed for weak V/J assignments (E-value above 1e-6), missing CDR3, stop codons, out-of-frame junctions, or ambiguous translated residues. V3J clonotypes were defined as sequences sharing the same inferred V gene, J gene, and CDR3 amino acid sequence. The percentage overlap between two repertoires was calculated by dividing the number of shared unique clonotypes by the size of the smaller repertoire. Richness of each repertoire was evaluated using RTK rarefaction, the Chao1 estimator, and Recon v2.1 estimates of unobserved clonotypes. Generation probabilities were computed with OLGA for all TCRbeta clonotypes obtained by the gDNA method from a few donors. TCRdb provides this immuneACCESS table in a form limited to in-frame rearrangements. Some clones are lacking; in checked studies, under half of them reflect an unresolved V gene, and why the rest are absent is not known. V, J and clone size are taken as reported in that table, and D and trimming were inferred from the DNA itself. This sample gives about 2 million clones in total; roughly 94% of them show up just once. In total, the top ten clones hold roughly 1.1% of the sample.

From V the trimming removes 6 bases and from J it removes 5 bases, while the gene matches leave 7 bases of the junction unaccounted for. According to the germline V gene (reference sequence), CDR1 reads SEHNR and CDR2 reads FQNEAQ. The CDR3 has 15 amino acids, counting the end cysteine and phenylalanine. The sequence is cut down to CDR3 DNA, 45 bases in frame from base 1. This clone was picked up a small number of times. This receptor's antigen is unknown. Base qualities are not at hand, and no much larger clone is one base apart. This sequence originates from a man aged 18-30 years in good health. The sample taken for sequencing was naive CD8+ T cells sorted from blood. The sample's cell subset or site label is to be understood as: CD45RA+CCR7+. The rearrangement combines TRBV7-9 with TRBJ2-7; 13 central bases correspond to TRBD2. The nucleotide sequence is TGTGCCAGCAGTCGCGGACTAGCGGGAGAGAACGAGCAGTACTTC. Its protein reads: CASSRGLAGENEQYF.